Here is one T cell receptor (beta chain) with its context. The antigen is undetermined. The sample originates from a study of beta chain features in type 1 diabetes. Study summary: Patients did not differ from healthy donors in age, gender or cell yield.

Study findings and constraints: Moderate yet significant TCRB CDR3 shortening was seen in Type 1 diabetes patients in all four CD4+ subsets.

The CDR3 is 14 amino acids. Germline V gives CDR1 SEHNR, CDR2 FQNEAQ (reference sequence). V lost 5 bases to trimming and J lost 6 bases, with 13 bases between them. Sequenced material consisted of expressed TCRB transcripts (all of the isolated RNA was reverse transcribed). Sequencing was performed with immunoSEQ multiplex PCR; in TCRdb, only in-frame clones are kept and a portion is missing. This table has about 900,000 clones, 15% to 20% appearing once. The V and J genes are TRBV7-9 and TRBJ2-2; D not certain. Source material: naive CD4+ T cells from blood. The receptor was isolated from a woman aged 18-29 years in good health. DNA for the CDR3: TGTGCCAGCAGCCCAGCCCCCCCATCCGGGGAGCTGTTTTTT. Amino acids: CASSPAPPSGELFF.